Here is one TCR beta chain with its context. Its target is not known. This specimen comes from a study of CD8 T cells in ankylosing spondylitis. The length of the CDR3 is 13 residues. Looked up from germline, CDR1 is DFQATT and CDR2 is SNEGSKA (reference sequence). J was trimmed by 6 bases and V by 3 bases; bases with no gene match: 4. Points from the study as a whole: Several highly homologous variants made up a TCR beta motif, and this motif appeared characteristic of ankylosing spondylitis blood.

From the 5' RACE reads, TCRdb called clonotypes with MiXCR, one entry per CDR3 protein. The table lists about 250,000 distinct CDR3 sequences, under 35% of them singletons. The sequence came from a male donor with ankylosing spondylitis or in good health (not recorded which). The V call is TRBV20-1, the J call TRBJ1-4; 7 nucleotides line up with TRBD1. The material sequenced was blood, either unsorted or a sorted T cell fraction (not recorded which). The CDR3: CSASQGGDEKLFF. CDR3 in DNA: TGCAGTGCTAGTCAGGGGGGTGATGAAAAACTGTTTTTT.